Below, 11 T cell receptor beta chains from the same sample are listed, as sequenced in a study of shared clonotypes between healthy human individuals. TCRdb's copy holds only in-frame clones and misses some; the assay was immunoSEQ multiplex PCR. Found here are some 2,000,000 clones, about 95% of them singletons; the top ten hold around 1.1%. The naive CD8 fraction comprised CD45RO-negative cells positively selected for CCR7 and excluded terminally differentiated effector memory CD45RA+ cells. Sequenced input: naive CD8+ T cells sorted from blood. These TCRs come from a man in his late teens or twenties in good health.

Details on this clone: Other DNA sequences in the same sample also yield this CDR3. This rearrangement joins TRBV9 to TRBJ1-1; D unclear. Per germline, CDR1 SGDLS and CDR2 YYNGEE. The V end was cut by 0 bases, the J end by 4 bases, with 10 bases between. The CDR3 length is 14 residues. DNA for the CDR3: TGTGCCAGCAGCGTAGATCGGGGAAGCACTGAAGCTTTCTTT. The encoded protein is CASSVDRGSTEAFF. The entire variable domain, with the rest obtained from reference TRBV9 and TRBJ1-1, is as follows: DSGVTQTPKHLITATGQRVTLRCSPRSGDLSVYWYQQSLDQGLQFLIQYYNGEERAKGNILERFSAQQFPDLHSELNLSSLELGDSALYFCASSVDRGSTEAFFGQGTRLTVV.

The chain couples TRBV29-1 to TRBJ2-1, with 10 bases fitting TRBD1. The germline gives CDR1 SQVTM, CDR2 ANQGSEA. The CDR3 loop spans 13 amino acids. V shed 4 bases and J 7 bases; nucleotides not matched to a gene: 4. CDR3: CSVGTGGGNEQFF. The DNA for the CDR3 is TGCAGCGTTGGGACAGGGGGTGGGAATGAGCAGTTCTTC.

The CDR3 coding sequence is TGTGCCAGCAGTTTACTGACAGGTGATTCTTCCTACAATGAGCAGTTCTTC. It yields the protein CASSLLTGDSSYNEQFF. The J gene is TRBJ2-1, the V gene TRBV28; D possibly corresponds to TRBD1 (6 bases). CDR1 MDHEN and CDR2 SYDVKM come from the germline V gene. The CDR3 totals 17 residues. Trimming left V 2 bases short and J 1 base short, with 15 bases between.

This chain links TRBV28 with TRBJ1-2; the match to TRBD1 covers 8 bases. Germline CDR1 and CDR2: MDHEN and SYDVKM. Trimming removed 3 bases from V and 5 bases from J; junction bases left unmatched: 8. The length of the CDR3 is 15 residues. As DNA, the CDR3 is TGTGCCAGCAGTTTCCCGGGACAGGCCCTATATGGCTACACCTTC. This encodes CASSFPGQALYGYTF.

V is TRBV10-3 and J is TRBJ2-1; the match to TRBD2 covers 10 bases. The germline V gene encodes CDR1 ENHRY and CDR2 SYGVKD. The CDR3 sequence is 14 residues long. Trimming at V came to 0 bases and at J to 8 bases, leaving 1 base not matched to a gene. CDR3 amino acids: CAISESGTSDEQFF. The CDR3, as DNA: TGTGCCATCAGTGAGTCAGGGACTAGCGATGAGCAGTTCTTC.

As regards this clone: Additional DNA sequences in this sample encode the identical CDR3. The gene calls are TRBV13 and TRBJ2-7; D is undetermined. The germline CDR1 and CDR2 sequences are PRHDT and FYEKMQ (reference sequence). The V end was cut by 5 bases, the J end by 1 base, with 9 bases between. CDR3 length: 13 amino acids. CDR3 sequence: CASSPAPSYEQYF. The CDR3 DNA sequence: TGTGCCAGCAGCCCCGCCCCGTCCTACGAGCAGTACTTC. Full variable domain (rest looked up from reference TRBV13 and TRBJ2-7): AAGVIQSPRHLIKEKRETATLKCYPIPRHDTVYWYQQGPGQDPQFLISFYEKMQSDKGSIPDRFSAQQFSDYHSELNMSSLELGDSALYFCASSPAPSYEQYFGPGTRLTVT.

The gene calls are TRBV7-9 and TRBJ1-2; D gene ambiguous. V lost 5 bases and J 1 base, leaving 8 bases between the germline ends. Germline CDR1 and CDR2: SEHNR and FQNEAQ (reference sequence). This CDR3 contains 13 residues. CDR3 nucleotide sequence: TGTGCCAGCAGCATTGACAATAACTATGGCTACACCTTC. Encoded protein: CASSIDNNYGYTF.

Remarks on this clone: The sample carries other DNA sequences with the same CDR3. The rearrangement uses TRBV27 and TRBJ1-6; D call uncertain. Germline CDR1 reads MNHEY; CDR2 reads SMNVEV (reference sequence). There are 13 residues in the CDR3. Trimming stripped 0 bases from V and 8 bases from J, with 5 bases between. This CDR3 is CASSLSGDSPLHF. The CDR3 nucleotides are TGTGCCAGCAGTTTATCCGGGGATTCACCCCTCCACTTT.

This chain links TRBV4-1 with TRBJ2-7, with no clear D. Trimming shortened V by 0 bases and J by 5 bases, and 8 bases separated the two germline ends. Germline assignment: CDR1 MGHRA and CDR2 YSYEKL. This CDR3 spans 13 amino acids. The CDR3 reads CASSQDSFDEQYF. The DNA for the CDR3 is TGCGCCAGCAGCCAAGACAGTTTCGACGAGCAGTACTTC.

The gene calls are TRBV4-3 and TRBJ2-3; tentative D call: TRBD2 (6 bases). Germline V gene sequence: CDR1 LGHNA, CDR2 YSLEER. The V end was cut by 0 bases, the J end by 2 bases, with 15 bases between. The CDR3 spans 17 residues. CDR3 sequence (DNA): TGCGCCAGCAGCCAAGAATTAGGCGGGACGACCACAGATACGCAGTATTTT. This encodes CASSQELGGTTTDTQYF.

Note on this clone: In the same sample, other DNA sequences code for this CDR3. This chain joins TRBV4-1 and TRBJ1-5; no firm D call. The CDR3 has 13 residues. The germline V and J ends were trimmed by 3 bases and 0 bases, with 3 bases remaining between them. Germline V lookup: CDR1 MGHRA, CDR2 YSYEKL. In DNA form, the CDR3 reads TGCGCCAGCAGCCAGAATAGCAATCAGCCCCAGCATTTT. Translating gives CASSQNSNQPQHF.